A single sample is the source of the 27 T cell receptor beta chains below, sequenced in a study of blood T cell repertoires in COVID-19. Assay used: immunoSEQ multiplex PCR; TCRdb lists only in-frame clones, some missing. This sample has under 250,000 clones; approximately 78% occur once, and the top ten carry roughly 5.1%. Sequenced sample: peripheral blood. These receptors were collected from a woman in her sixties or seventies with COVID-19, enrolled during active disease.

The CDR3 DNA is TGTGCCAGCAGTCCCCCGAGAGGGCGGATCACTGAAGCTTTCTTT. Translated: CASSPPRGRITEAFF. The chain combines TRBV6-2 or TRBV6-3 with TRBJ1-1; D gene uncertain. Trimming removed 5 bases from V and 4 bases from J, with 17 bases in between. CDR1 is MNHEY and CDR2 is SVGEGT in the germline V gene. CDR3 length: 15 residues.

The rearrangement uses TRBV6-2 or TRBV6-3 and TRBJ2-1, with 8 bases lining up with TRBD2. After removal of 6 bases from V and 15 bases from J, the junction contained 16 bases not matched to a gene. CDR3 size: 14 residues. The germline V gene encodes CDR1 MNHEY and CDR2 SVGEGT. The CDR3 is CASSFSGTQQWRFF. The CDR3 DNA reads TGTGCCAGCAGCTTTAGCGGGACACAACAATGGCGGTTCTTC.

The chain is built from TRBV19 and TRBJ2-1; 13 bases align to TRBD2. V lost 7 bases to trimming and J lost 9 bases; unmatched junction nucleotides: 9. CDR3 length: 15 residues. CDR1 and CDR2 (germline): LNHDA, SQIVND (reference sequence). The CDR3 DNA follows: TGTGCCAGTACCCTGACTAGCGGGAGGTCCGGTGAGCAGTTCTTC. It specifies CASTLTSGRSGEQFF.

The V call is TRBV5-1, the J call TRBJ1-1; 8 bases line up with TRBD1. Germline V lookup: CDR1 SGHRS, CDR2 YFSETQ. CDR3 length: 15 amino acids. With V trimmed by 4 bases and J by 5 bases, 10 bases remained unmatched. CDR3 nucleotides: TGCGCCAGCAGCGCCCTAACAGGGGGGGGGACTGAAGCTTTCTTT. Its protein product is CASSALTGGGTEAFF. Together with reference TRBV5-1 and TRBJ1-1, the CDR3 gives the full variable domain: KAGVTQTPRYLIKTRGQQVTLSCSPISGHRSVSWYQQTPGQGLQFLFEYFSETQRNKGNFPGRFSGRQFSNSRSEMNVSTLELGDSALYLCASSALTGGGTEAFFGQGTRLTVV.

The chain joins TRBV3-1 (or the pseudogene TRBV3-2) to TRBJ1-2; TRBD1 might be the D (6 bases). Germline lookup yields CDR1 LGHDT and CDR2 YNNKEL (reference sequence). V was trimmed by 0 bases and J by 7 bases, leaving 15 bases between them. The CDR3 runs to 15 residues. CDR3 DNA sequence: TGTGCCAGCAGCCAAGATTGGCAGGGGTTTTCTGGCTACACCTTC. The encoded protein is CASSQDWQGFSGYTF.

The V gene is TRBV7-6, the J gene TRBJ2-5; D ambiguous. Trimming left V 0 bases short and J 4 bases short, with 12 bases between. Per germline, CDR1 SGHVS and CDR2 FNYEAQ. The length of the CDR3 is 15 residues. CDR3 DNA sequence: TGTGCCAGCAGCTTAGCAATCGTCGCGTCAGAGACCCAGTACTTC. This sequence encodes CASSLAIVASETQYF.

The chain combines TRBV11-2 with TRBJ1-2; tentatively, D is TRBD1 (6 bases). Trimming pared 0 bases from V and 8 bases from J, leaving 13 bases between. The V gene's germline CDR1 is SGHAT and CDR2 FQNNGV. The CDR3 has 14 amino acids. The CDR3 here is CASSLDRAGEGYTF. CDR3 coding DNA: TGTGCCAGCAGCTTAGATCGGGCAGGGGAGGGCTACACCTTC.

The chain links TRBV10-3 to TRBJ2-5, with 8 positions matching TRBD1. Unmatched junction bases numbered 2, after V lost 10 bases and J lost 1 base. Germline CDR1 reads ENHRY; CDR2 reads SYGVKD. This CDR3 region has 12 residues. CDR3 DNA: TGTGCCACTACAGGGGGCCAAGAGACCCAGTACTTC. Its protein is CATTGGQETQYF.

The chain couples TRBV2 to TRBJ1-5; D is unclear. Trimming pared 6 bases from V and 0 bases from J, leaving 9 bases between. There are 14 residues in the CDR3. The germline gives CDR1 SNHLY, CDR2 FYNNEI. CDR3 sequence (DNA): TGTGCCAGCAGCCGGGATTATAGCAATCAGCCCCAGCATTTT. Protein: CASSRDYSNQPQHF.

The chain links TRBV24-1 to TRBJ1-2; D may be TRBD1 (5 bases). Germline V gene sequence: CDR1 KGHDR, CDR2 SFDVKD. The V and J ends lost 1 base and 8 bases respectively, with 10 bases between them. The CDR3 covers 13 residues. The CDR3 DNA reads TGTGCCACCAGTGATTTTGGGGCACAGGGCTACACCTTC. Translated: CATSDFGAQGYTF.

CDR3 loop: CASSFINEKLFF. The CDR3 coding sequence is TGTGCCAGCAGTTTTATTAATGAAAAACTGTTTTTT. The V call is TRBV28, the J call TRBJ1-4; D is undetermined. The CDR3 totals 12 residues. With 3 bases removed from V and 4 bases from J, the gap between germline ends came to 3 bases. Per germline, CDR1 MDHEN and CDR2 SYDVKM.

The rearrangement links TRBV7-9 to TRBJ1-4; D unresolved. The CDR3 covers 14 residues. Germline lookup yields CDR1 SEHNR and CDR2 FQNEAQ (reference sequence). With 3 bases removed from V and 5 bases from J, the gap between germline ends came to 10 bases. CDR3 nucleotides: TGTGCCAGCAGCTTGGCCACCCAAAATGAAAAACTGTTTTTT. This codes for CASSLATQNEKLFF. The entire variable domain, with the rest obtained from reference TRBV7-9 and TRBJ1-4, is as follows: DTGVSQNPRHKITKRGQNVTFRCDPISEHNRLYWYRQTLGQGPEFLTYFQNEAQLEKSRLLSDRFSAERPKGSFSTLEIQRTEQGDSAMYLCASSLATQNEKLFFGSGTQLSVL.

The CDR3 here is CASSESGTGGYTF. CDR3 DNA sequence: TGCGCCAGCAGTGAGTCGGGGACAGGTGGCTACACCTTC. The chain carries TRBV10-1 and TRBJ1-2, with 8 bases matching TRBD1. The CDR3 length is 13 residues. V lost 0 bases to trimming and J lost 7 bases; unmatched junction nucleotides: 1. CDR1 and CDR2 from the germline V gene are WNHNN and SYGVQD (reference sequence).

CDR3 region: CATHRGQGTDTQYF. CDR3 DNA sequence: TGTGCCACCCACAGGGGGCAGGGCACAGATACGCAGTATTTT. This rearrangement joins TRBV6-5 to TRBJ2-3, with 9 bases lining up with TRBD1. The CDR3 sequence is 14 residues long. V trimming: 10 bases; J trimming: 1 base; junction bases outside the gene matches: 6. Germline lookup yields CDR1 MNHEY and CDR2 SVGAGI.

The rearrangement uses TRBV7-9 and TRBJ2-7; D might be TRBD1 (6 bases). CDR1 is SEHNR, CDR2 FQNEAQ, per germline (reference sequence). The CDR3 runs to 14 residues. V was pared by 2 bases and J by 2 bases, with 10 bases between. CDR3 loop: CASSLSQGPYEQYF. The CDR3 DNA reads TGTGCCAGCAGCTTATCACAGGGCCCCTACGAGCAGTACTTC.

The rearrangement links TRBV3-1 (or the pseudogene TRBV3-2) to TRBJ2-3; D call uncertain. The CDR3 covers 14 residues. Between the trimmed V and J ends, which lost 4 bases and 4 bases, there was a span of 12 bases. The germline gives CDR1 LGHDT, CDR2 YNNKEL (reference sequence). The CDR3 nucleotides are TGTGCCAGCAGCCCCCGCTTGGGCCCAGATACGCAGTATTTT. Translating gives CASSPRLGPDTQYF.

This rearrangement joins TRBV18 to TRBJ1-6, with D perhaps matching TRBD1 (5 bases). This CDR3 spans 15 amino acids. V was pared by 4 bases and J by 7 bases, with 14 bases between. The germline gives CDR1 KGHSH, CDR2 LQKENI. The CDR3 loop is CASSQLDSVNSPLHF. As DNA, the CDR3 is TGTGCCAGCTCACAACTCGACAGCGTGAATTCACCCCTCCACTTT.

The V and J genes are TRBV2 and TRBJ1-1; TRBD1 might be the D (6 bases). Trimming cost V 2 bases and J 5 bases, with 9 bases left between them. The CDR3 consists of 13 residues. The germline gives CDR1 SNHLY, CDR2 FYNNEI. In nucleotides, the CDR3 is TGTGCCAGCAGTGAACAGGGGATAACTGAAGCTTTCTTT. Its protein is CASSEQGITEAFF.

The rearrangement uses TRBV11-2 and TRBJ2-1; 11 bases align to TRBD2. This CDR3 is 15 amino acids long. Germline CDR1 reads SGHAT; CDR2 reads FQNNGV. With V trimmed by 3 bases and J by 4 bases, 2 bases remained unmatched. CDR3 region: CASSLTSGTYNEQFF. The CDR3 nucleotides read TGTGCCAGCAGCTTGACTAGCGGGACTTACAATGAGCAGTTCTTC.

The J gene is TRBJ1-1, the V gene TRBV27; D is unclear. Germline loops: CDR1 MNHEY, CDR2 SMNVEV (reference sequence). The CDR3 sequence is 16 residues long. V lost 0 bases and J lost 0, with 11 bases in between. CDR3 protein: CASSLSRVAMNTEAFF. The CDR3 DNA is TGTGCCAGCAGTTTATCGAGGGTCGCCATGAACACTGAAGCTTTCTTT.

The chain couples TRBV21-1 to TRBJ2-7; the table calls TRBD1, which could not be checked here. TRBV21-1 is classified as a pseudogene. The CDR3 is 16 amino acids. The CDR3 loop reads CASSKGRQGAIYEQYF. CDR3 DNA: TGTGCCAGCAGCAAAGGTAGACAGGGGGCAATCTACGAGCAGTACTTC.

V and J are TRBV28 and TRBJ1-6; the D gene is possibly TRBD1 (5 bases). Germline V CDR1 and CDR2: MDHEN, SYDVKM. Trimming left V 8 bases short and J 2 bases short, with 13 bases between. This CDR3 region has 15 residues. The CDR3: CASAGGGTYNSPLHF. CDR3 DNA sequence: TGTGCCAGCGCGGGCGGGGGTACCTATAATTCACCCCTCCACTTT.

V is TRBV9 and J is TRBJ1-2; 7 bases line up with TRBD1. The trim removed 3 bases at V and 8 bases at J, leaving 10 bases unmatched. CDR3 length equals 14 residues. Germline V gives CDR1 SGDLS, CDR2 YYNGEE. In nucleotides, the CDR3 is TGTGCCAGCAGCGCCCGACAGGGTGGGTCAGGCTACACCTTC. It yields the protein CASSARQGGSGYTF.

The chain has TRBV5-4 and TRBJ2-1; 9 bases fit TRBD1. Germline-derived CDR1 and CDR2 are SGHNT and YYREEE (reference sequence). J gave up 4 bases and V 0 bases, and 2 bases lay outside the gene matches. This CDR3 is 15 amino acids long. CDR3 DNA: TGTGCCAGCAGCTTGGAACAGGGGGCTTACAATGAGCAGTTCTTC. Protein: CASSLEQGAYNEQFF.

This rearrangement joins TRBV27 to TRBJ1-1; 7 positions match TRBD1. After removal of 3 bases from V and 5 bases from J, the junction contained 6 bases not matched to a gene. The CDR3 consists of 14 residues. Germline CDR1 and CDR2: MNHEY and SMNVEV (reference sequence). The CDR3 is CASSFGQGETEAFF. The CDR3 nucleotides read TGTGCCAGCAGTTTTGGGCAGGGGGAGACTGAAGCTTTCTTT.

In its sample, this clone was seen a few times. The CDR3: CASSPSAGSNEKLFF. The DNA for the CDR3 is TGCGCCAGCAGCCCCTCCGCCGGGTCTAATGAAAAACTGTTTTTT. The chain links TRBV5-1 to TRBJ1-4; no reliable D call. The CDR3 loop spans 15 amino acids. Germline V gene data show CDR1 as SGHRS and CDR2 as YFSETQ. V was shortened by 4 bases and J by 3 bases, with 13 bases between the two germline ends.

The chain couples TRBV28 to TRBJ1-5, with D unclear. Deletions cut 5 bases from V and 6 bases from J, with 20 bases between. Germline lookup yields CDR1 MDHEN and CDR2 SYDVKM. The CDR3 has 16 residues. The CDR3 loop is CASSLAEGGGRQPQHF. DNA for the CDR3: TGTGCCAGCAGTCTTGCCGAGGGTGGCGGTCGTCAGCCCCAGCATTTT.